The T cell receptor (beta chain) under discussion was sequenced for a study of CD8+ T cells in alopecia areata. Following extraction, RNA underwent reverse transcription to cDNA, which served as the sequencing template. Assay: immunoSEQ multiplex PCR; the TCRdb copy retains only in-frame clones and omits some. The data show 130,000 to 150,000 clones, with around 49% seen just once and 0.95% to 1% held by the top ten. Trimming removed 3 bases from V and 3 bases from J, with 8 bases in between. CDR1 and CDR2 (germline): SGHTA, FQGNSA. CDR3 length equals 13 residues. General study findings and limits: TCR sharing across patients was less clear than in mice, possibly HLA-related.

This clone has more than one count but fewer than ten. What it binds is not known. This chain joins TRBV7-2 and TRBJ1-1; perhaps TRBD1 as D (5 bases). This receptor was obtained from a human donor with alopecia areata. The starting material was CD4+ T cells sorted from blood, obtained at week 0. In nucleotides, the CDR3 is TGTGCCAGCAGCTTTGAGGGGTACACTGAAGCTTTCTTT. Amino acid sequence: CASSFEGYTEAFF.